This is a list of T cell receptor beta chains from one sample in a study of early T cells in non-severe SARS-CoV-2 infection. TCRdb re-analysed the 5' RACE reads in MiXCR, keeping a single row per CDR3 protein. The table records 68,000 or so distinct CDR3 sequences, approximately 12% of them present only once. The sequenced sample consisted of whole blood. All receptors derive from an adult who was a healthcare worker with PCR-confirmed SARS-CoV-2 infection or an uninfected control (not recorded which). CDR3s include the opening cysteine and the closing phenylalanine or tryptophan. The D gene is left open where the match is weak. The size field is filled for only some rows; it gives once, few, many or a size class.

CDR3 length: 13; D gene: TRBD1; J gene: TRBJ2-7; V gene: TRBV7-9; clone size: few; CDR3 protein: CASSLATGAEQYF; CDR3 DNA: TGTGCCAGCAGCTTAGCGACAGGGGCCGAGCAGTACTTC
CDR3 length: 14; D gene: -; J gene: TRBJ1-2; V gene: TRBV18; clone size: few; CDR3 protein: CASSPTGLDYGYTF; CDR3 DNA: TGTGCCAGCTCACCCACAGGGCTGGACTATGGCTACACCTTC
CDR3 length: 16; D gene: TRBD1; J gene: TRBJ2-7; V gene: TRBV12-3/TRBV12-4; clone size: few; CDR3 protein: CASSLIAGTGAYEQYF; CDR3 DNA: TGTGCCAGCAGTTTGATTGCCGGGACAGGGGCCTACGAGCAGTACTTC
CDR3 length: 13; D gene: TRBD2; J gene: TRBJ2-1; V gene: TRBV9; clone size: many; CDR3 protein: CASQGLAANEQFF; CDR3 DNA: TGTGCCAGCCAGGGACTAGCGGCGAATGAGCAGTTCTTC
CDR3 length: 16; D gene: -; J gene: TRBJ1-5; V gene: TRBV20-1; clone size: few; CDR3 protein: CSARDARTGSNQPQHF; CDR3 DNA: TGCAGTGCTAGAGATGCGCGCACAGGGAGCAATCAGCCCCAGCATTTT
CDR3 length: 15; D gene: TRBD2; J gene: TRBJ2-3; V gene: TRBV7-9; clone size: few; CDR3 protein: CASSLVAGGADTQYF; CDR3 DNA: TGTGCCAGCAGCTTAGTCGCGGGAGGGGCAGATACGCAGTATTTT
CDR3 length: 12; D gene: -; J gene: TRBJ2-5; V gene: TRBV6-5; clone size: -; CDR3 protein: CASSPLGETQYF; CDR3 DNA: TGTGCCAGCAGTCCCCTAGGAGAGACCCAGTACTTC
CDR3 length: 13; D gene: TRBD1; J gene: TRBJ1-6; V gene: TRBV30; clone size: -; CDR3 protein: CAWSTGGRSPLHF; CDR3 DNA: TGTGCCTGGAGTACAGGGGGCAGGTCACCCCTCCACTTT
CDR3 length: 15; D gene: -; J gene: TRBJ2-6; V gene: TRBV29-1; clone size: many; CDR3 protein: CSVGDFGAGANVLTF; CDR3 DNA: TGCAGCGTTGGGGATTTTGGGGCCGGGGCCAACGTCCTGACTTTC
CDR3 length: 14; D gene: TRBD1; J gene: TRBJ2-7; V gene: TRBV7-8; clone size: -; CDR3 protein: CASSTNRDSYEQYF; CDR3 DNA: TGTGCCAGCAGCACAAACCGGGACAGCTACGAGCAGTACTTC
CDR3 length: 15; D gene: -; J gene: TRBJ2-2; V gene: TRBV6-2/TRBV6-3; clone size: few; CDR3 protein: CASSYDYTNTGELFF; CDR3 DNA: TGTGCCAGCAGTTACGACTATACGAACACCGGGGAGCTGTTTTTT
CDR3 length: 14; D gene: -; J gene: TRBJ2-1; V gene: TRBV29-1; clone size: few; CDR3 protein: CSVERESSYNEQFF; CDR3 DNA: TGCAGCGTTGAACGGGAGAGCTCCTACAATGAGCAGTTCTTC
CDR3 length: 14; D gene: TRBD1; J gene: TRBJ1-1; V gene: TRBV7-3; clone size: few; CDR3 protein: CASSSTGTNTEAFF; CDR3 DNA: TGTGCCAGCAGCTCGACAGGGACCAACACTGAAGCTTTCTTT
CDR3 length: 13; D gene: -; J gene: TRBJ1-1; V gene: TRBV12-3/TRBV12-4; clone size: -; CDR3 protein: CASSFTQNTEAFF; CDR3 DNA: TGTGCCAGCAGTTTCACGCAGAACACTGAAGCTTTCTTT
CDR3 length: 15; D gene: -; J gene: TRBJ2-1; V gene: TRBV12-3/TRBV12-4; clone size: -; CDR3 protein: CASSPLAGAAGEQFF; CDR3 DNA: TGTGCCAGCAGCCCTCTGGCGGGGGCCGCGGGTGAGCAGTTCTTC
CDR3 length: 17; D gene: -; J gene: TRBJ2-1; V gene: TRBV24-1; clone size: many; CDR3 protein: CATSDGVYPVLYNEQFF; CDR3 DNA: TGTGCCACCAGTGATGGGGTTTACCCTGTACTGTACAATGAGCAGTTCTTC
CDR3 length: 18; D gene: TRBD2; J gene: TRBJ2-3; V gene: TRBV2; clone size: -; CDR3 protein: CASSPLADIDWRTDTQYF; CDR3 DNA: TGTGCCAGCAGTCCGCTAGCGGATATAGACTGGCGCACAGATACGCAGTATTTT
CDR3 length: 14; D gene: -; J gene: TRBJ2-5; V gene: TRBV5-1; clone size: once; CDR3 protein: CASSLDSEEETQYF; CDR3 DNA: TGCGCCAGCAGCTTGGATAGTGAGGAAGAGACCCAGTACTTC
CDR3 length: 16; D gene: TRBD1; J gene: TRBJ1-1; V gene: TRBV12-3/TRBV12-4; clone size: many; CDR3 protein: CASSFFEGAQGTEAFF; CDR3 DNA: TGTGCCAGCAGTTTTTTTGAGGGGGCGCAGGGCACTGAAGCTTTCTTT
CDR3 length: 14; D gene: TRBD2; J gene: TRBJ2-7; V gene: TRBV20-1; clone size: few; CDR3 protein: CSASPSGDSYEQYF; CDR3 DNA: TGCAGTGCTTCCCCTAGCGGGGACTCCTACGAGCAGTACTTC
CDR3 length: 15; D gene: TRBD1; J gene: TRBJ1-2; V gene: TRBV20-1; clone size: -; CDR3 protein: CSAFLDRELNYGYTF; CDR3 DNA: TGCAGTGCCTTTTTGGACAGGGAACTTAACTATGGCTACACCTTC
CDR3 length: 19; D gene: TRBD1; J gene: TRBJ1-5; V gene: TRBV12-5; clone size: many; CDR3 protein: CASGSSRDRGRGGNQPQHF; CDR3 DNA: TGTGCTAGTGGTTCTTCCCGGGACAGGGGGCGCGGGGGCAATCAGCCCCAGCATTTT
CDR3 length: 11; D gene: -; J gene: TRBJ1-2; V gene: TRBV29-1; clone size: few; CDR3 protein: CSVGHSYGYTF; CDR3 DNA: TGCAGCGTTGGACACTCCTATGGCTACACCTTC
CDR3 length: 12; D gene: TRBD2; J gene: TRBJ2-3; V gene: TRBV28; clone size: -; CDR3 protein: CASSFQRGAPAF; CDR3 DNA: TGTGCCAGCAGTTTCCAGCGGGGGGCCCCCGCTTTT
CDR3 length: 13; D gene: -; J gene: TRBJ1-2; V gene: TRBV29-1; clone size: few; CDR3 protein: CSVGLTSNYGYTF; CDR3 DNA: TGCAGCGTTGGGTTGACATCTAACTATGGCTACACCTTC
CDR3 length: 13; D gene: TRBD1; J gene: TRBJ2-3; V gene: TRBV24-1; clone size: many; CDR3 protein: CATSAGTEDTQYF; CDR3 DNA: TGTGCCACCAGTGCCGGGACAGAAGATACGCAGTATTTT
CDR3 length: 13; D gene: -; J gene: TRBJ2-7; V gene: TRBV20-1; clone size: many; CDR3 protein: CSARREQGHEQYF; CDR3 DNA: TGCAGTGCTAGAAGAGAACAGGGCCACGAGCAGTACTTC
CDR3 length: 11; D gene: -; J gene: TRBJ1-1; V gene: TRBV30; clone size: -; CDR3 protein: CAWSISLEAFF; CDR3 DNA: TGTGCCTGGAGTATTAGTTTGGAAGCTTTCTTT
CDR3 length: 15; D gene: -; J gene: TRBJ1-1; V gene: TRBV18; clone size: many; CDR3 protein: CASSPLGVRRTEAFF; CDR3 DNA: TGTGCCAGCTCACCACTGGGAGTGAGGAGGACTGAAGCTTTCTTT
CDR3 length: 13; D gene: -; J gene: TRBJ2-3; V gene: TRBV5-5; clone size: -; CDR3 protein: CASSPGGSDTQYF; CDR3 DNA: TGTGCCAGCAGCCCCGGAGGGTCAGATACGCAGTATTTT
CDR3 length: 12; D gene: TRBD1; J gene: TRBJ2-7; V gene: TRBV20-1; clone size: -; CDR3 protein: CSARRTGREQYF; CDR3 DNA: TGCAGTGCTAGGCGGACAGGGAGGGAGCAGTACTTC
CDR3 length: 14; D gene: TRBD1; J gene: TRBJ2-7; V gene: TRBV5-1; clone size: -; CDR3 protein: CASSAIQGADEQYF; CDR3 DNA: TGCGCCAGCAGCGCTATACAGGGGGCGGACGAGCAGTACTTC
CDR3 length: 15; D gene: TRBD1; J gene: TRBJ2-7; V gene: TRBV11-2; clone size: many; CDR3 protein: CASSLRTGSLYEQYF; CDR3 DNA: TGTGCCAGCAGCCTCAGGACAGGATCCCTCTACGAGCAGTACTTC
CDR3 length: 14; D gene: TRBD1; J gene: TRBJ2-7; V gene: TRBV6-1; clone size: few; CDR3 protein: CASSVLPGGNEQYF; CDR3 DNA: TGTGCCAGCAGTGTCCTTCCAGGGGGAAACGAGCAGTACTTC
CDR3 length: 14; D gene: TRBD2; J gene: TRBJ2-3; V gene: TRBV7-3; clone size: few; CDR3 protein: CASSPLAGGTTQYF; CDR3 DNA: TGTGCCAGCAGCCCTCTAGCGGGGGGCACCACGCAGTATTTT
CDR3 length: 14; D gene: -; J gene: TRBJ2-1; V gene: TRBV4-1; clone size: -; CDR3 protein: CASSWQGADNEQFF; CDR3 DNA: TGCGCCAGCAGCTGGCAAGGGGCAGACAATGAGCAGTTCTTC
CDR3 length: 13; D gene: -; J gene: TRBJ2-7; V gene: TRBV10-1; clone size: few; CDR3 protein: CASSDTPTYEQYF; CDR3 DNA: TGCGCCAGCAGTGACACCCCAACCTACGAGCAGTACTTC
CDR3 length: 16; D gene: -; J gene: TRBJ2-1; V gene: TRBV3-1; clone size: -; CDR3 protein: CASSLRTTSSYNEQFF; CDR3 DNA: TGTGCCAGCAGCCTGAGGACGACAAGCTCCTACAATGAGCAGTTCTTC
CDR3 length: 14; D gene: -; J gene: TRBJ2-5; V gene: TRBV11-2; clone size: few; CDR3 protein: CASSLDGRGETQYF; CDR3 DNA: TGTGCCAGCAGCTTAGACGGCCGAGGGGAGACCCAGTACTTC
CDR3 length: 15; D gene: TRBD2; J gene: TRBJ2-5; V gene: TRBV4-1; clone size: few; CDR3 protein: CASSQAGTSVGTQYF; CDR3 DNA: TGCGCCAGCAGCCAAGCAGGGACTAGCGTCGGGACCCAGTACTTC
CDR3 length: 13; D gene: TRBD1; J gene: TRBJ1-2; V gene: TRBV20-1; clone size: many; CDR3 protein: CSARGQGNYGYTF; CDR3 DNA: TGCAGTGCTCGGGGACAGGGTAACTATGGCTACACCTTC
CDR3 length: 14; D gene: TRBD2; J gene: TRBJ2-1; V gene: TRBV7-6; clone size: -; CDR3 protein: CASSALAGVNEQFF; CDR3 DNA: TGTGCCAGCAGCGCTCTAGCGGGGGTCAATGAGCAGTTCTTC
CDR3 length: 15; D gene: -; J gene: TRBJ2-6; V gene: TRBV12-3/TRBV12-4; clone size: few; CDR3 protein: CASSLRRAGANVLTF; CDR3 DNA: TGTGCCAGCAGTTTGAGAAGGGCTGGGGCCAACGTCCTGACTTTC
CDR3 length: 15; D gene: TRBD1; J gene: TRBJ2-1; V gene: TRBV5-1; clone size: many; CDR3 protein: CASSTGQGRFNEQFF; CDR3 DNA: TGCGCCAGCAGCACCGGACAGGGCAGATTCAATGAGCAGTTCTTC
CDR3 length: 15; D gene: TRBD1; J gene: TRBJ2-1; V gene: TRBV11-2; clone size: -; CDR3 protein: CASSLTGGAFNEQFF; CDR3 DNA: TGTGCCAGCAGCCTGACAGGGGGCGCCTTCAATGAGCAGTTCTTC
CDR3 length: 15; D gene: TRBD1; J gene: TRBJ1-1; V gene: TRBV5-1; clone size: many; CDR3 protein: CASSFSTGLNTEAFF; CDR3 DNA: TGCGCCAGCAGCTTTTCGACAGGGCTAAACACTGAAGCTTTCTTT
CDR3 length: 14; D gene: -; J gene: TRBJ1-1; V gene: TRBV7-9; clone size: many; CDR3 protein: CASSGVLLNTEAFF; CDR3 DNA: TGTGCCAGCAGCGGGGTCCTCTTAAACACTGAAGCTTTCTTT
CDR3 length: 19; D gene: TRBD1; J gene: TRBJ2-2; V gene: TRBV12-3/TRBV12-4; clone size: -; CDR3 protein: CASSLLVGGQGVRTGELFF; CDR3 DNA: TGTGCCAGCAGTTTACTGGTAGGCGGACAGGGAGTTAGGACCGGGGAGCTGTTTTTT
CDR3 length: 17; D gene: TRBD2; J gene: TRBJ2-5; V gene: TRBV20-1; clone size: few; CDR3 protein: CSARDPMRGGLQETQYF; CDR3 DNA: TGCAGTGCTAGAGATCCTATGCGGGGGGGCCTACAAGAGACCCAGTACTTC
CDR3 length: 11; D gene: TRBD2; J gene: TRBJ2-1; V gene: TRBV29-1; clone size: few; CDR3 protein: CSVVAGQSPFF; CDR3 DNA: TGCAGCGTTGTAGCGGGTCAGTCCCCGTTCTTC
CDR3 length: 16; D gene: -; J gene: TRBJ1-4; V gene: TRBV7-8; clone size: many; CDR3 protein: CASSLGPGIRDEKLFF; CDR3 DNA: TGTGCCAGCAGCTTAGGCCCAGGGATTCGGGATGAAAAACTGTTTTTT